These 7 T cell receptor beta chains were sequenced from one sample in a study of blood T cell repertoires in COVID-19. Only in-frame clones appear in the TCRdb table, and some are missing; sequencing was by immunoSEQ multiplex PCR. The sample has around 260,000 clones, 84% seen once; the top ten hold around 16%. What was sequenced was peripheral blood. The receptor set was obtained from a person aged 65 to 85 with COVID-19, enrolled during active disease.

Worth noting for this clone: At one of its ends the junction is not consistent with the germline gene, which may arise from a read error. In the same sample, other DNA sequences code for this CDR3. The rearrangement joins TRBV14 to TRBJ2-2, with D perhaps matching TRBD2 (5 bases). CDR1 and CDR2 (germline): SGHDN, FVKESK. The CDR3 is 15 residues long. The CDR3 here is CASSLYDGITGELFF. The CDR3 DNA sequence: TGTGCCAGCAGCCTCTACGACGGGATCACCGGGGAGTTGTTTTTT.

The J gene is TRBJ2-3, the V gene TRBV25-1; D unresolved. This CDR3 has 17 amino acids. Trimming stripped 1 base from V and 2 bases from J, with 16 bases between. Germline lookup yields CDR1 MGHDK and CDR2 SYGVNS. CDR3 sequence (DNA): TGTGCCAGCAGTGAATTAGGATCGGGTAGGATCACAGATACGCAGTATTTT. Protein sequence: CASSELGSGRITDTQYF.

CDR3 DNA: TGTGCCAGCAGTCTGGAAGGGACAGGGGTCTATGGCTACACCTTC. Its translation is CASSLEGTGVYGYTF. The gene calls are TRBV5-8 and TRBJ1-2, with 10 nucleotides matching TRBD1. V was clipped by 5 bases and J by 4 bases; unmatched bases: 8. This CDR3 region has 15 residues. The germline V gene has CDR1 SGHTS and CDR2 YDEGEE.

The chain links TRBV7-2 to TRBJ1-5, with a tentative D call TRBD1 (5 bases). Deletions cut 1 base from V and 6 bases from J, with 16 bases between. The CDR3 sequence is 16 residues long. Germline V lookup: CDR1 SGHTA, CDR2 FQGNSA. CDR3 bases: TGTGCCAGCAGCTTAGTGGGGGGAGGGATCAGTCAGCCCCAGCATTTT. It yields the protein CASSLVGGGISQPQHF.

In DNA, the CDR3 is TGTGCCACCAGCAGAGTCGGCCCCAAGGGGGATACGCAGTATTTT. As protein: CATSRVGPKGDTQYF. V and J are TRBV15 and TRBJ2-3, with D perhaps TRBD1 (5 bases). The CDR3 sequence is 15 residues long. V was clipped by 1 base and J by 6 bases, with 14 bases between them. Germline CDR1 reads LNHNV; CDR2 reads YYDKDF (reference sequence). The variable domain in full, with the rest retrieved from reference TRBV15 and TRBJ2-3, is DAMVIQNPRYQVTQFGKPVTLSCSQTLNHNVMYWYQQKSSQAPKLLFHYYDKDFNNEADTPDNFQSRRPNTSFCFLDIRSPGLGDTAMYLCATSRVGPKGDTQYFGPGTRLTVL.

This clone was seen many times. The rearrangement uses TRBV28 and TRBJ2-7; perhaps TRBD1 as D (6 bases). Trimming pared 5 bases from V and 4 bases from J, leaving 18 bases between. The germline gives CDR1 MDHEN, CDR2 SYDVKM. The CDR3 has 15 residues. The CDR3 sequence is CASSPPGTTGYEQYF. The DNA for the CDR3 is TGTGCCAGCAGTCCCCCCGGGACAACAGGGTACGAGCAGTACTTC. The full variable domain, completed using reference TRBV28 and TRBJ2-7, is DVKVTQSSRYLVKRTGEKVFLECVQDMDHENMFWYRQDPGLGLRLIYFSYDVKMKEKGDIPEGYSVSREKKERFSLILESASTNQTSMYLCASSPPGTTGYEQYFGPGTRLTVT.

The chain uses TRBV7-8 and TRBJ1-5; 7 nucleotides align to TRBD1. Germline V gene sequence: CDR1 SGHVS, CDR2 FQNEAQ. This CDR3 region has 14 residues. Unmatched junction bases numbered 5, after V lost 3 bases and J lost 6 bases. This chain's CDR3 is CASSFDRVGQPQHF. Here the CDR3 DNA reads TGTGCCAGCAGCTTTGACAGGGTGGGTCAGCCCCAGCATTTT.